This entry is about one T cell receptor beta chain. The target antigen is unknown. Other DNA sequences in the sample encode the same CDR3. The sample comes from a study of PD-1 blockade in classical Hodgkin lymphoma. For the study at large: Patients received nivolumab 3 mg/kg intravenously every 2 weeks.

General study points: In CD4+ cells, TCR diversity went up significantly by C4D1, but in CD8+ cells it did not. Complete responders showed a baseline diversity that resembled the diversity of newly diagnosed patients.

Sequencing used immunoSEQ multiplex PCR; TCRdb keeps in-frame clones, though not all of them. The table has 15,000 to 20,000 clones, roughly 80% seen once. Sample time point: cycle 4 day 1 (C4D1), after less than 7 weeks of nivolumab. After autologous stem cell transplantation all patients relapsed, and prior brentuximab vedotin exposure differed between cohorts. The CDR3 runs 15 residues. CDR1 SGHVS and CDR2 FQNEAQ come from the germline V gene. Trimming shortened V by 3 bases and J by 8 bases, and 14 bases separated the two germline ends. The rearrangement joins TRBV7-8 to TRBJ1-6, with TRBD1 as a possible D gene (5 bases). This clonotype was sampled from a human donor with classical Hodgkin lymphoma. The source was peripheral blood mononuclear cells (PBMCs), collected before the fourth cycle of nivolumab. The CDR3 region has the DNA TGTGCCAGCAGCTTTTTGAAAAGGGGTGATTCACCCCTCCACTTT. Its translation is CASSFLKRGDSPLHF.